What follows is one TCR beta chain and its context. Its antigen is unidentified. The sample originates from a study of response to subunit inactivated influenza vaccine. General observations from the study: Authors suggested each seasonal flu vaccination may recruit only limited numbers of new T cells.

TCRdb fed the RT-PCR reads into MiXCR, producing one record per CDR3 protein. The sample lists 550,000 to 800,000 distinct CDR3 sequences; 15% to 17% were seen once. The source material was PBMCs from blood, sampled roughly 13 days after vaccination. This sequence was found in a man in his fifties or sixties who received an inactivated influenza vaccine.

The CDR3 loop reads CASSLVPGRGTEAFF. DNA of the CDR3: TGTGCCAGCAGCTTGGTACCGGGAAGGGGCACTGAAGCTTTCTTT. V and J are TRBV5-5 and TRBJ1-1; D may be TRBD1 (5 bases). The germline gives CDR1 SGHKS, CDR2 YYEKEE (reference sequence). V was trimmed by 0 bases and J by 4 bases, leaving 13 bases between them. The CDR3 loop spans 15 amino acids.